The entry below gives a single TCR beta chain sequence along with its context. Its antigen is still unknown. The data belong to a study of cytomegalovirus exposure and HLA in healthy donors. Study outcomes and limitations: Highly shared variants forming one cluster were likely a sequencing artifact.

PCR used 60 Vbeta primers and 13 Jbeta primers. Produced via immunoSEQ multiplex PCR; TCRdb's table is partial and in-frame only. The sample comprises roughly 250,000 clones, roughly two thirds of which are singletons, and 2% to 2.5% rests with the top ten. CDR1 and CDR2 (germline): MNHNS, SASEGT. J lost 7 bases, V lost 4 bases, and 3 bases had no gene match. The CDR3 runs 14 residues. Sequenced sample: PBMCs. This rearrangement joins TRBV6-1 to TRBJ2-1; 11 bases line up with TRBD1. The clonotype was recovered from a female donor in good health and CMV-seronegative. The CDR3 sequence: CASSGTGGPNEQFF. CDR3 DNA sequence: TGTGCCAGCAGTGGGACAGGGGGCCCTAATGAGCAGTTCTTC.